This TCR beta chain was sequenced during a study of shared clonotypes between healthy human individuals. Overall study findings and caveats: Incomplete sequencing of sorted subsets was indicated by rarefaction despite large depth.

Germline CDR1 reads SGHNT; CDR2 reads YYREEE (reference sequence). CDR3 length equals 14 residues. Trimming removed 1 base from V and 3 bases from J, with 10 bases in between. Naive CD8 populations comprised CD45RO-negative cells positively selected for CCR7, excluding terminally differentiated effector memory CD45RA+ cells. Original data processing: Junction-only sequences produced by ImmunoSEQ had no quality scores, so filtering differed. Assay used: immunoSEQ multiplex PCR; TCRdb lists only in-frame clones, some missing. That table supplies the V and J calls and clone size; D and trimming were determined from the DNA. The profile shows around 2,100,000 clones, less than 95% of them singletons. Points on this clone: Its antigen remains unidentified.

The specimen sequenced was naive CD8+ T cells sorted from blood. The V and J genes are TRBV5-4 and TRBJ1-2, with unresolved D. The source of this sequence is a man aged 18 to 30 in good health. The CDR3 nucleotides read TGTGCCAGCAGCTTGATCGGAGAATACTATGGCTACACCTTC. Translating it yields CASSLIGEYYGYTF.